This record looks at one T cell receptor (beta chain) sequence and its context. V was clipped by 4 bases and J by 2 bases; unmatched bases: 13. This CDR3 region has 18 residues. Germline CDR1 SGHDN, CDR2 FVKESK. Assay: immunoSEQ multiplex PCR; the TCRdb copy retains only in-frame clones and omits some. The sample consists of some 340,000 clones, less than 85% of them appearing once. This sample was included in a study of blood T cell repertoires in COVID-19. The receptor's source is a woman between 18 and 29 years old with acute or convalescent COVID-19. The chain joins TRBV14 to TRBJ2-3, with TRBD2 matching over 9 bases. Sequencing was carried out using peripheral blood. CDR3 sequence (DNA): TGTGCCAGCAGCCCTCCTCAGAGGAGCGGGAGGACCACAGATACGCAGTATTTT. Translating gives CASSPPQRSGRTTDTQYF.